This T cell receptor beta chain was profiled in a study of blood T cells in healthy people across ages. For every donor, a draw yielded about 10 milliliters of peripheral blood. This clonotype was counted a few times. At one of its ends the junction is not consistent with the germline gene, which may arise from a read error. Germline-derived CDR1 and CDR2 are SGHTA and FQGNSA. CDR3 size: 13 residues. A sample-barcoded 5' primer and a J-beta primer mix were used in a second PCR of about 6 to 12 cycles. Via MiXCR, TCRdb re-called the 5' RACE reads, giving one row per CDR3 protein. The sample lists approximately 2,000,000 distinct CDR3 sequences, approximately 40% occurring once.

V gene TRBV7-2 combines with J gene TRBJ2-1, with D unresolved. The origin of this receptor is a human donor in good health. Sequencing was carried out using blood. The CDR3 nucleotides are TGTGCCGGCAGCCCCGGACGGTACAATGAGCAGTTCTTC. Translated, it gives CAGSPGRYNEQFF.